The sequence of this T cell receptor (beta chain) was determined in a study of T cell repertoires in cytomegalovirus infection (dated by TCRdb to about 2019). For the wider study: Because public TCR beta signatures pointed to carriage of CMV infection together with the matching HLA type, the HLA type of each donor mattered for the analysis. The research as a whole found: The ex vivo response was dominated by HLA-C-restricted CMV-specific TCR beta clonotypes, which also provided the single most frequent clonotype in two of eight donors. Cumulative frequency of public TCR beta family members discriminated carriers of CMV infection plus the relevant HLA type in this cohort and an independent approximately 350-donor cohort.

TCRdb records Illumina HiSeq 1500 as the sequencer. The public reads were run again by TCRdb, first through fastp at Q25 and then through MiXCR, and only productive beta chains were kept. Every CDR3 protein is listed once, alongside the most common genes and DNA of its rows. Present in this sample are some 680,000 distinct CDR3 sequences, 35% of which were seen just once. The ten largest clonotypes hold around 2.8% of the sample. V gives up 10 bases and J gives up 6 bases, and the segment between their germline ends measures 17 bases. The germline V gene specifies MDHEN as CDR1 and SYDVKM as CDR2. From the cysteine through the phenylalanine, the CDR3 covers 13 amino acids. The DNA shown is the 39-base CDR3, in frame from base 1. Details on this clonotype: Its recognized antigen is unknown. Within one base of it there is no much larger clone, and no base qualities were kept.

This sequence originates from a human donor in good health (CMV status not recorded). Some clones in this sample may be carry-over from other donors' samples. The chain is encoded by TRBV28 joined to TRBJ2-3; the D element might be TRBD1 or TRBD2, as each aligns at 5 bases. The specimen was PBMCs. CDR3 protein: CATRPGAADTQYF. The nucleotide sequence reads as follows: TGTGCCACCCGGCCCGGGGCGGCGGATACGCAGTATTTT.